This entry features one T cell receptor beta chain sequence. Its antigen remains unidentified. Clones were sequenced by immunoSEQ multiplex PCR, and TCRdb holds only the in-frame ones, with some missing. Seen here are some 340,000 clones, approximately 86% observed once, and the top ten hold 2.1%. The germline CDR1 and CDR2 sequences are MDHEN and SYDVKM. After removal of 5 bases from V and 10 bases from J, the junction contained 8 bases not matched to a gene. CDR3 length equals 14 residues. Treatment specified: over 15 received Ad26.COV2.S at low or high dose, single or two shots; about 5 received placebo; per-sample allocation not given. Specimen acquisition occurred on day 63 following the initial vaccine or placebo injection. These data belong to a study of Ad26.COV2.S vaccination and SARS-CoV-2 variants. General study results and limits: Researchers reported similar non-spike TCR breadth in vaccine and placebo recipients. The authors reported substantial breadth in spike-specific CD8+ and CD4+ T cell responses after vaccination. Spike-specific TCR breadth was greater after Ad26.COV2.S than placebo.

The chain is built from TRBV28 and TRBJ1-1; the match to TRBD1 covers 12 bases. The sequence derives from a person aged 18-65 years who received the Ad26.COV2.S COVID-19 vaccine or a placebo. Sequences were derived from peripheral blood, sampled in a trial of Ad26.COV2.S vaccine versus placebo. CDR3 region: CASSIGTGGGGAFF. CDR3 DNA: TGTGCCAGCAGTATCGGGACAGGGGGCGGCGGAGCTTTCTTT. Full variable domain (outside the CDR3, taken from reference TRBV28 and TRBJ1-1): DVKVTQSSRYLVKRTGEKVFLECVQDMDHENMFWYRQDPGLGLRLIYFSYDVKMKEKGDIPEGYSVSREKKERFSLILESASTNQTSMYLCASSIGTGGGGAFFGQGTRLTVV.